Following are 18 T cell receptor beta chains from one sample sequenced in a study of tumor and adjacent non-tumor tissue in lung cancer. RNA was extracted from bulk tissue without any cell sorting. Three rounds of nested PCR, following a modified ARM-PCR protocol, produced the TCRbeta library. TCRdb reanalysed the multiplex PCR reads using MiXCR and keeps one entry per CDR3 protein. Counted here are around 86,000 distinct CDR3 sequences, around 77% occurring once; the ten biggest clones make up around 9.6%. The sample consisted of lung tumor tissue. These receptors all stem from a woman between 40 and 55 years old with non-small cell lung cancer.

This clonotype is a singleton in its sample. This sequence joins TRBV5-1 and TRBJ1-1, with D possibly TRBD1 on 5 matching bases. The CDR3 has 14 residues. V shed 0 bases and J shed 10 bases, with 16 bases lying between them. Germline V gene sequence: CDR1 SGHRS, CDR2 YFSETQ. This chain's CDR3 is CASSLEVQDTRAFF. CDR3 bases: TGCGCCAGCAGCTTGGAAGTACAGGATACGCGAGCTTTCTTT.

This clonotype was counted ten times or more. The genes are TRBV4-1 and TRBJ2-5; no clear D. CDR1 MGHRA and CDR2 YSYEKL come from the germline V gene. V was shortened by 5 bases and J by 1 base, with 14 bases between the two germline ends. This CDR3 contains 15 residues. CDR3: CASSISSTFQETQYF. In DNA, the CDR3 is TGCGCCAGCAGCATATCCTCGACGTTCCAAGAGACCCAGTACTTC.

This clonotype has more than one count but fewer than ten. V and J are TRBV11-1 and TRBJ2-6; unclear D gene. The CDR3 totals 16 residues. Trimming removed 6 bases from V and 15 bases from J, with 27 bases in between. Looked up from germline, CDR1 is SGHAT and CDR2 is FQDESV (reference sequence). CDR3 sequence (DNA): TGTGCCAGCAGTACAGCCCGCACCTTGTGGGCCAATGCCCTGACTTTC. It translates to CASSTARTLWANALTF.

This clonotype was picked up a small number of times. A much larger clone sits a single nucleotide away, making a read error possible. Given the absence of the conserved phenylalanine or tryptophan at the CDR3 end, a read error is likely. The chain combines TRBV20-1 with TRBJ2-5; D possibly corresponds to TRBD1 (5 bases). Trimming pared 5 bases from V and 1 base from J, leaving 14 bases between. Germline values: CDR1 DFQATT, CDR2 SNEGSKA (reference sequence). The CDR3 covers 14 residues. The CDR3 protein is CSAPPRGFQETQYL. The CDR3 nucleotides are TGCAGTGCTCCGCCTAGGGGATTCCAAGAGACCCAGTACTTG.

This clonotype was counted once. Lacking the conserved final phenylalanine or tryptophan, this CDR3 likely reflects a read error. CDR3 in amino acids: CASSLRTGGRIDMQYL. CDR3 sequence (DNA): TGTGCCAGCAGTCTTCGAACAGGGGGAAGGATAGATATGCAGTATCTT. The chain links TRBV11-3 to TRBJ2-3; TRBD1 matches 8 bases. This CDR3 has 16 amino acids. From germline, CDR1 is SGHNT and CDR2 YENEEA.

The table lists this clonotype with a count of one. One end of the junction varies from germline; a read error may be responsible. The chain couples TRBV14 to TRBJ1-2, with D unresolved. Germline CDR1 reads SGHDN; CDR2 reads FVKESK. The CDR3 is made up of 13 amino acids. DNA of the CDR3: TGTGCCAGCAACCAAGGGCCCAACTATGGCTACACCTTC. Translation gives CASNQGPNYGYTF.

This chain joins TRBV11-3 and TRBJ2-3, with a weak D call TRBD2 (5 bases). Germline assignment: CDR1 SGHNT and CDR2 YENEEA. Trimming pared 7 bases from V and 3 bases from J, leaving 20 bases between. The CDR3 extends over 16 amino acids. The CDR3 region is CASKLRPGGATDTQYF. The CDR3, as DNA: TGTGCCAGCAAACTAAGGCCAGGAGGCGCGACAGATACGCAGTATTTT. The variable domain in full, completed from reference TRBV11-3 and TRBJ2-3, reads EAGVVQSPRYKIIEKKQPVAFWCNPISGHNTLYWYLQNLGQGPELLIRYENEEAVDDSQLPKDRFSAERLKGVDSTLKIQPAELGDSAVYLCASKLRPGGATDTQYFGPGTRLTVL.

This clonotype was recorded once. One end of the junction fails to match germline, which may point to a read error. This rearrangement joins TRBV11-2 to TRBJ1-4; possible D gene TRBD1, 5 bases. The CDR3 has 16 residues. The germline gives CDR1 SGHAT, CDR2 FQNNGV. CDR3 DNA: TGTGCCAGCAGCCATATAGTTACCCGGGGGAGTGAAATACTGTTTTTT. Amino acids: CASSHIVTRGSEILFF.

Remarks on this clonotype: One base away lies a much larger clone, so this may be a sequencing read error. The chain links TRBV5-1 to TRBJ1-5; D is undetermined. This CDR3 is 13 amino acids long. CDR1 and CDR2 (germline): SGHRS, YFSETQ. CDR3 region: CVSSPEVDQPQHF. In DNA form, the CDR3 reads TGCGTCAGCAGTCCTGAGGTCGATCAGCCCCAGCATTTT.

There are a few counts of this clonotype. The junction departs from germline at one end; a sequencing error may be responsible. The chain recombines TRBV11-2 with TRBJ2-7; possible D gene TRBD1, 5 bases. Per the germline V gene, CDR1 is SGHAT and CDR2 is FQNNGV. The CDR3 is made up of 16 amino acids. CDR3 sequence reads: CVSSPLSGQGYYEQYF. CDR3 coding DNA: TGTGTCAGCAGCCCCCTCAGTGGGCAGGGATACTACGAGCAGTACTTC. The variable domain in full, with the rest retrieved from reference TRBV11-2 and TRBJ2-7, is EAGVAQSPRYKIIEKRQSVAFWCNPISGHATLYWYQQILGQGPKLLIQFQNNGVVDDSQLPKDRFSAERLKGVDSTLKIQPAKLEDSAVYLCVSSPLSGQGYYEQYFGPGTRLTVT.

With respect to this clonotype: Mismatch with germline at one junction end may stem from a read error. The gene calls are TRBV5-6 and TRBJ1-4, with 8 bases lining up with TRBD1. This CDR3 contains 12 residues. The germline gives CDR1 SGHDT, CDR2 YYEEEE. The CDR3 DNA reads as TGTGCCAGCAGCGATAGAGAGACAGGGGTTCATTTT. As protein: CASSDRETGVHF.

Worth noting for this clonotype: The junction does not match germline at one end; this may be a read error. The V gene is TRBV29-1, the J gene TRBJ2-1, with D maybe TRBD2 (5 bases). The CDR3 is made up of 13 amino acids. Germline-derived CDR1 and CDR2 are SQVTM and ANQGSEA. In DNA form, the CDR3 reads TGCAGCGTTAAGCGGATACTTCACAATGTGCAGTTCTTC. It yields the protein CSVKRILHNVQFF.

In its sample, this clonotype was seen a few times. With a much larger clone just one base away, this may be a read error. The CDR3 protein is CASSPRTSSWNEQFF. For the CDR3, the DNA is TGTGCCAGCAGTCCACGGACTAGCAGTTGGAATGAGCAGTTCTTC. This chain uses TRBV6-5 with TRBJ2-1, with TRBD2 identical over 8 bases. With V trimmed by 5 bases and J by 7 bases, 10 bases remained unmatched. This CDR3 has 15 amino acids. Germline V gene lookup returns CDR1 MNHEY and CDR2 SVGAGI.

Concerning this clonotype itself: This CDR3 is missing its conserved last phenylalanine or tryptophan, likely due to a read error. The chain links TRBV6-1 to TRBJ2-5; D is possibly TRBD2 (7 bases). The CDR3 spans 15 residues. CDR1 is MNHNS, CDR2 SASEGT, per germline. DNA for the CDR3: TGTGCCAGCAGGATGGGGGTAGGGGGGGAAGAGACGCAGTACTTA. Its translation is CASRMGVGGEETQYL.

This chain connects TRBV6-1 to TRBJ2-3, with unresolved D. The V and J ends lost 7 bases and 3 bases respectively, with 5 bases between them. The CDR3 extends over 11 amino acids. Looked up from germline, CDR1 is MNHNS and CDR2 is SASEGT. CDR3 coding DNA: TGTGCCAGCATTGCGACAGATACGCAGTATTTT. Translating it yields CASIATDTQYF.

The chain has TRBV28 and TRBJ1-3; D unclear. The CDR3 covers 13 residues. V dropped 7 bases and J dropped 8 bases, with 15 bases sitting between them. CDR1 MDHEN and CDR2 SYDVKM come from the germline V gene. This chain's CDR3 is CASTTLGLYTIYF. The CDR3 DNA follows: TGTGCCAGCACCACCCTGGGCCTGTACACCATATATTTT.

This clonotype has more than one count but fewer than ten. The rearrangement links TRBV11-2 to TRBJ2-7, with D maybe TRBD2 (5 bases). V lost 1 base and J 2 bases, leaving 12 bases between the germline ends. Germline CDR1 is SGHAT and CDR2 is FQNNGV. CDR3 size: 15 residues. The CDR3 DNA is TGTGCCAGCAGCTTAGGGGTTAGCGTTGCCTACGAGCAGTACTTC. This sequence encodes CASSLGVSVAYEQYF.

The J gene is TRBJ1-6, the V gene TRBV11-2; no clear D. Germline-derived CDR1 and CDR2 are SGHAT and FQNNGV. The CDR3 covers 15 residues. V lost 9 bases to trimming and J lost 13 bases, with 25 bases between them. CDR3: CASSLSGDFVGPLHF. CDR3 DNA sequence: TGTGCCAGTAGCCTAAGTGGGGATTTCGTGGGCCCCCTCCACTTT. Complete variable domain (other parts from reference TRBV11-2 and TRBJ1-6): EAGVAQSPRYKIIEKRQSVAFWCNPISGHATLYWYQQILGQGPKLLIQFQNNGVVDDSQLPKDRFSAERLKGVDSTLKIQPAKLEDSAVYLCASSLSGDFVGPLHFGNGTRLTVT.